This TCR beta chain was recovered during a study of shared clonotypes between healthy human individuals. Study context: The composition of the donors was a couple of women and a few men aged 18 to 49.

Genomic DNA of each subset was evenly split across several immunoSEQ plates. DNA input for the unsorted PBMC replicate PCRs was 250 to 300 ng, 30,000 or so T cell genomes. Assay used: immunoSEQ multiplex PCR; TCRdb lists only in-frame clones, some missing. The sample has about 490,000 clones, about 80% seen once; the top ten hold approximately 12%. Study observations and caveats: Sampling covered nothing but blood. Tissue TCR repertoires likely differ from those found in blood.

On this clone: Its cognate antigen is unknown.

The CDR3 is 13 residues long. V lost 4 bases to trimming and J lost 8 bases, with 15 bases between them. The germline CDR1 and CDR2 sequences are SGHNT and YYREEE (reference sequence). The sequencing sample was made of PBMCs. The receptor's source is a woman aged 40-49 years in good health. Some clones in this sample may be carry-over from other donors' samples. The genes are TRBV5-4 and TRBJ1-2; D ambiguous. The CDR3: CASSPHAGVGYTF. CDR3 bases: TGTGCCAGCAGCCCTCATGCCGGCGTGGGCTACACCTTC.